These T cell receptor beta chains were read from a single sample in a study of CD8 T cells in ankylosing spondylitis. TCRdb fed the 5' RACE reads into MiXCR, producing one record per CDR3 protein. The sample has about 220,000 distinct CDR3 sequences; about 7.3% are singletons. Sequencing was done on a sample of blood, either unsorted or a sorted T cell fraction (not recorded which). The receptors come from a male donor with ankylosing spondylitis. Each CDR3 is given with its conserved first and last residue. Fields, in order: V gene, CDR3 protein.

>TRBV7-3
CASRGWTGELFF
>TRBV18
CASSREELRTDTQYF
>TRBV29-1
CSVVLYEQYF
>TRBV29-1
CSVDYWAGTYGYTF
>TRBV29-1
CSVVAVSTDTQYF
>TRBV12-3/TRBV12-4
CASRQGIWSPLHF
>TRBV29-1
CSGIRGLKDTQYF
>TRBV20-1
CSARGGAGANTGELFF
>TRBV27
CASSSRTGGRETQYF
>TRBV5-1
CASSLGQGNTGELFF
>TRBV21-1
CASSKNGGTKASYGYTF
>TRBV5-4
CASSLWGENEKLFF
>TRBV30
CAWRDRASYNEQFF
>TRBV11-2
CASSLIQGGYNEQFF
>TRBV28
CASSLDRSEQYF
>TRBV28
CASRPSPALQETQYF
>TRBV7-9
CASSAGASSYNEQFF
>TRBV2
CASSGGTGMNTEAFF
>TRBV4-3
CASSLGQGVAGYTF
>TRBV6-2/TRBV6-3
CASSYTGAGDWFF
>TRBV27
CASSLFRGETQYF
>TRBV12-3/TRBV12-4
CASSRSSMGRGDEQYF
>TRBV12-3/TRBV12-4
CASSPHPGVARGDEQFF
>TRBV19
CASSIDRELEQFF
>TRBV28
CASSRGRGTSYNEQFF
>TRBV11-1
CASSSPGSGQYF
>TRBV6-1
CASSARGRGYEQYF
>TRBV28
CASSLYRGGLADTQYF
>TRBV7-9
CASSYRDRANYGYTF
>TRBV15
CATSRARGRNTEAFF
>TRBV4-3
CASSQEPTPPDGYTF
>TRBV21-1
CASSKVTPGLAVDSSYNEQFF
>TRBV13
CASRPSGAQETQYF
>TRBV29-1
CSVGDTKNIQYF
>TRBV11-2
CASSLVIGSDTQYF
>TRBV6-2/TRBV6-3
CASMQGNTGELFF
>TRBV9
CASSVGGAGNQPQHF
>TRBV12-3/TRBV12-4
CASSLWGRNLNYGYTF
>TRBV12-3/TRBV12-4
CASSLNPSVTSYTF
>TRBV5-1
CASSPGGDTEAFF
>TRBV25-1
CASGGALLYEKYF
>TRBV4-3
CASSRAGLLGTEAFF
>TRBV28
CASSFIRDLTGELFF
>TRBV5-1
CASTGNWVNEQFF
>TRBV4-1
CASSQGRGLAYEQYF
>TRBV4-1
CASSQAGTAYGYTF